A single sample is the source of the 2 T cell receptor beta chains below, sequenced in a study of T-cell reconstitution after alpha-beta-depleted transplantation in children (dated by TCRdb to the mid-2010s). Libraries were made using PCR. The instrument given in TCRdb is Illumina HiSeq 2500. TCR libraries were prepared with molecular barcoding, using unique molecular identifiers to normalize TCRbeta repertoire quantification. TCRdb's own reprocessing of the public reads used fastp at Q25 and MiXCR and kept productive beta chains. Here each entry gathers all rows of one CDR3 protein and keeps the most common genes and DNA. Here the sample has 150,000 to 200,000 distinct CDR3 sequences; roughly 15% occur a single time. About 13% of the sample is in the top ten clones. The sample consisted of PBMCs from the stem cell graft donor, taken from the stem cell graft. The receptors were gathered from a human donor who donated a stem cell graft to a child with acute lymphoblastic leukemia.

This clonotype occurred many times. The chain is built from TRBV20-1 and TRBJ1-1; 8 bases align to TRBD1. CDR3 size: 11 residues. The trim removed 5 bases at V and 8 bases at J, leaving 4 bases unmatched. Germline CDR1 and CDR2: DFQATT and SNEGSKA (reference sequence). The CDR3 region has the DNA TGCAGTGCTGTCAGGGGGCCCGAAGCTTTCTTT. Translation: CSAVRGPEAFF.

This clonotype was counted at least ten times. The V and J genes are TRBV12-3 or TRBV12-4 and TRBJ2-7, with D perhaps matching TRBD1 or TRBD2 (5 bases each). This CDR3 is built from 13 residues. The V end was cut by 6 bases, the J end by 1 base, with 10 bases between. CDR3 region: CASSRDRSYEQYF. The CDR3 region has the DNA TGTGCCAGCAGCAGGGACCGTTCCTACGAGCAGTACTTC.